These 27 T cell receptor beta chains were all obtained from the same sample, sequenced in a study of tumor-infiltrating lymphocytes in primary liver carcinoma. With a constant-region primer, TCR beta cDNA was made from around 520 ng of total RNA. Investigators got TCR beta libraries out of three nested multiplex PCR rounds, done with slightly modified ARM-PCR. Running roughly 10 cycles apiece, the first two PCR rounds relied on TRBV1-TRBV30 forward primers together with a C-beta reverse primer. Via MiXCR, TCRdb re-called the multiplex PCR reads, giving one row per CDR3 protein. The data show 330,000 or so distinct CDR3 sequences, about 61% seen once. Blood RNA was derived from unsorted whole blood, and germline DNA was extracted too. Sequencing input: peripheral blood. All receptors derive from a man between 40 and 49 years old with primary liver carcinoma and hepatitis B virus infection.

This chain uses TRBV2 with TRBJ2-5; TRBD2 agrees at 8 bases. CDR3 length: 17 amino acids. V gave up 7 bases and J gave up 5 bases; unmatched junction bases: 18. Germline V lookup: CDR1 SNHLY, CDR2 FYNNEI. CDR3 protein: CASTVALPGLGSETQYF. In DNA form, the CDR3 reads TGTGCCAGCACCGTTGCTCTACCGGGACTAGGTTCTGAGACCCAGTACTTC.

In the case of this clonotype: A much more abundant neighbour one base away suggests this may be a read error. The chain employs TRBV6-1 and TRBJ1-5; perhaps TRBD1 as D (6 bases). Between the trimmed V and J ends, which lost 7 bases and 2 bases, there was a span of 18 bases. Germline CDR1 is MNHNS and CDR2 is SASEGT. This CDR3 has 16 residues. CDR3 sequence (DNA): TGTGCCAGCAACAACAGTAGGGGGGTGGGCAATCAGCCCCAGCATTTT. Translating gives CASNNSRGVGNQPQHF.

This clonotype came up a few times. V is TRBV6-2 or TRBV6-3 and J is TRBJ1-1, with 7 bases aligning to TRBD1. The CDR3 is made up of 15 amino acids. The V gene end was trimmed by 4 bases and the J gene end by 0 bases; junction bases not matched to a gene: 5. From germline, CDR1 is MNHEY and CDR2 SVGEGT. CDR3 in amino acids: CASSFLGQMNTEAFF. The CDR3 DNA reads TGTGCCAGCAGTTTCCTGGGACAGATGAACACTGAAGCTTTCTTT.

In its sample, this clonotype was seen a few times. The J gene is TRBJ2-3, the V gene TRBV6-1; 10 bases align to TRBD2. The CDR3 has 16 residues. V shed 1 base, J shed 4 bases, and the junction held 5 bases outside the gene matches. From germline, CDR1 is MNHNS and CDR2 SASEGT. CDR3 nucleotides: TGTGCCAGCAGTGAAGGGGCTAGCGGGAGAGCAGATACGCAGTATTTT. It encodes CASSEGASGRADTQYF.

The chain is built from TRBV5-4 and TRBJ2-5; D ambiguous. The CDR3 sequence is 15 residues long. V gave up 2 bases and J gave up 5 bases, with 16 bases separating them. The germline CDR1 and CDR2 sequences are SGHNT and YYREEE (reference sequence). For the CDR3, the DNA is TGTGCCAGCAGCTTCATGAGCTTGGAGCCGGAGACCCAGTACTTC. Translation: CASSFMSLEPETQYF.

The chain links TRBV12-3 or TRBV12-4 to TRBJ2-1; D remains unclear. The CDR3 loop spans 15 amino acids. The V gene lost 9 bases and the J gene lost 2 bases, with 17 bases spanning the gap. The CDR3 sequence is CARSFEEITYNEQFF. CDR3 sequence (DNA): TGTGCCAGAAGCTTTGAGGAAATCACCTACAATGAGCAGTTCTTC.

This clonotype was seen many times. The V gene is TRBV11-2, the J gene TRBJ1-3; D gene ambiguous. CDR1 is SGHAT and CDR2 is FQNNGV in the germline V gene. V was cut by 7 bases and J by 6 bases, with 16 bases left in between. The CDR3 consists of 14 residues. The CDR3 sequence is CASTPLGLINTIYF. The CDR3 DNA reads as TGTGCCAGCACCCCCTTGGGCCTCATAAACACCATATATTTT.

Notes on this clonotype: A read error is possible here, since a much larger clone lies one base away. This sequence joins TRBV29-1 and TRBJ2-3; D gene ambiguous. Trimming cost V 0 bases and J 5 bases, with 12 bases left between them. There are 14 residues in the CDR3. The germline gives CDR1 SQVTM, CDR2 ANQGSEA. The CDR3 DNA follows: TGCAGCGTTGAAGAACCCCGTTCAATAGATACGCAGTATTTT. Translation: CSVEEPRSIDTQYF.

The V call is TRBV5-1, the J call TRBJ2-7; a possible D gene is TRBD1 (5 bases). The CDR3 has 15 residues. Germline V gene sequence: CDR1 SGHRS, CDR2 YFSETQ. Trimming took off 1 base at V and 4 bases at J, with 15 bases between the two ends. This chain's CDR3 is CASSLSGAANYEQYF. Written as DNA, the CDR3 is TGCGCCAGCAGCTTGAGTGGGGCGGCGAATTACGAGCAGTACTTC.

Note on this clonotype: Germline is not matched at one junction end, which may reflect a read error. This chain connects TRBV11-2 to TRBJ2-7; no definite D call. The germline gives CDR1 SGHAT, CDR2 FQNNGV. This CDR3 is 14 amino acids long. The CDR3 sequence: CTSTLSPGSYDQYF. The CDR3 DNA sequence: TGTACCAGCACCTTATCCCCAGGATCCTACGATCAGTACTTC.

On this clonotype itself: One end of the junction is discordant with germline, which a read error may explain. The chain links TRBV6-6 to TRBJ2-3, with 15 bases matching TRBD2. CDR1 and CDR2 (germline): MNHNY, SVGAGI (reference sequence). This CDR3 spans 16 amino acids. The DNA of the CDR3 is TGTGCCAGCAGTTTAGGACTAGCGGGAGGGATGGATATGCAGTATTTT. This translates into CASSLGLAGGMDMQYF.

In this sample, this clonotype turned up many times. CDR3 residues: CASSQGLGYNEQFF. The DNA of the CDR3 is TGTGCCAGCAGCCAGGGACTAGGATACAATGAGCAGTTCTTC. The V and J genes are TRBV11-3 and TRBJ2-1; 8 bases match TRBD2. In germline, CDR1 is SGHNT, CDR2 YENEEA. This CDR3 spans 14 amino acids. After removal of 5 bases from V and 4 bases from J, the junction contained 4 bases not matched to a gene.

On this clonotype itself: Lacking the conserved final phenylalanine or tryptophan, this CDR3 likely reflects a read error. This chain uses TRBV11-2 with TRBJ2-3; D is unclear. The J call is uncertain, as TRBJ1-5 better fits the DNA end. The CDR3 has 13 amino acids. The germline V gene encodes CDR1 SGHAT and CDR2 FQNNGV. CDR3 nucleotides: TGTGCCAGCAACCGACCTAGCACAGATACGCAGCATTCT. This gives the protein CASNRPSTDTQHS.

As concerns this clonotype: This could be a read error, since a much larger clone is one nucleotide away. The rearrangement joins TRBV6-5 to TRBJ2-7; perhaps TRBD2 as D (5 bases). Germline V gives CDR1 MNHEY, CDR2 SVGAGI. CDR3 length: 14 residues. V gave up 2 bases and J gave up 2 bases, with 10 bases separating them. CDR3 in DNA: TGTGCCAGCAGTTACGCGAGGGTAGCCTACGAGCAGTACTTC. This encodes CASSYARVAYEQYF.

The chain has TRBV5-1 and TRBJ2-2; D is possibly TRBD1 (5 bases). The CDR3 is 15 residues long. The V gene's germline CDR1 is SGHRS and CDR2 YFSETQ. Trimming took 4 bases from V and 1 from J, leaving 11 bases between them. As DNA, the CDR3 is TGCGCCAGCAGCCTGGAGCAGGGGAACACCGGGGAGCTGTTTTTT. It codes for CASSLEQGNTGELFF. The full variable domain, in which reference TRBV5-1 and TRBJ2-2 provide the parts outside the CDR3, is KAGVTQTPRYLIKTRGQQVTLSCSPISGHRSVSWYQQTPGQGLQFLFEYFSETQRNKGNFPGRFSGRQFSNSRSEMNVSTLELGDSALYLCASSLEQGNTGELFFGEGSRLTVL.

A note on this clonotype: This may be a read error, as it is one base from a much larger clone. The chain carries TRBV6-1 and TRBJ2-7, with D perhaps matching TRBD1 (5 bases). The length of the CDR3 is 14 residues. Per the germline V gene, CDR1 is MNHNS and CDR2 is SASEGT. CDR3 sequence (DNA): TGTGCCGGGCGACAGTCTATAAGCTCCTACGAGCAGTGCTTC. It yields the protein CAGRQSISSYEQCF.

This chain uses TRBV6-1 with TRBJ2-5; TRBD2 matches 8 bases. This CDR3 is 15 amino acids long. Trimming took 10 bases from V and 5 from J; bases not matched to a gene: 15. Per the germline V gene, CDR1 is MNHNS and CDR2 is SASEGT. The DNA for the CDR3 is TGTGCCAACAGAGTCCCGGGACTAGGCAATGAGACCCAGTACTTC. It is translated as CANRVPGLGNETQYF.

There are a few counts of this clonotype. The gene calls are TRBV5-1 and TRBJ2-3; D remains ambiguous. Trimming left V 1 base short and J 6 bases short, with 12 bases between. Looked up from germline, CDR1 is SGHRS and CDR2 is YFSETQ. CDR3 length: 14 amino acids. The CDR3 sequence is CASSLLPSSDTQYF. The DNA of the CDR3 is TGCGCCAGCAGCTTGCTACCCTCATCCGATACGCAGTATTTT.

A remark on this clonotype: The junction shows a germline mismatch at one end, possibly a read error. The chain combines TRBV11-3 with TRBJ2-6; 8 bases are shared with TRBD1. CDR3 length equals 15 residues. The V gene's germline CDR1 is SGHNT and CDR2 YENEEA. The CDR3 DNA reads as TGTACCAGGAGCCGGACAGGGTCTGGGGCCAACGTCCTGACGTTC. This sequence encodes CTRSRTGSGANVLTF.

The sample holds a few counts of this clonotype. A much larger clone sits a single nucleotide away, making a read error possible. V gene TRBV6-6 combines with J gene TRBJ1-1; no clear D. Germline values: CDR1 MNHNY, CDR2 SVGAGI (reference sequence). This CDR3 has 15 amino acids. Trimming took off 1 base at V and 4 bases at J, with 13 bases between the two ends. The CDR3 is CASSYLFFETTEAFF. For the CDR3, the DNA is TGTGCCAGCAGTTACTTGTTCTTTGAAACCACTGAAGCTTTCTTT.

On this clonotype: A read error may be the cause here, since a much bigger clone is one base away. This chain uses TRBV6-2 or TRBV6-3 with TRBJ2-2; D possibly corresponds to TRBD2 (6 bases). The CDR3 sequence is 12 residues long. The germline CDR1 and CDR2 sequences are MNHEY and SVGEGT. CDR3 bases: TGTGCCAGCAGTTACGAAGCCGGGGGGCTGTTTTTT. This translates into CASSYEAGGLFF.

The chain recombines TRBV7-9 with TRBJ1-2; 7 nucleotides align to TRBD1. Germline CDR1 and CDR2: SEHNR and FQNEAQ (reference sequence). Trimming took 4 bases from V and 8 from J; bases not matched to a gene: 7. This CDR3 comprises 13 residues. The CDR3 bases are TGTGCCAGCAGCTCTACAGGGGTAGGAGGCTACACCTTC. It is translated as CASSSTGVGGYTF.

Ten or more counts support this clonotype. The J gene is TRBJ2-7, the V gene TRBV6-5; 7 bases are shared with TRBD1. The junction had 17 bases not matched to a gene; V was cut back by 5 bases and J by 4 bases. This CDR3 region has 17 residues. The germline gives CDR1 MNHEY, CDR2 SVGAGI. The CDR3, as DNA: TGTGCCAGCAGTAACTTTTCCGGACAGGTTTTCCGGTACGAGCAGTACTTC. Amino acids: CASSNFSGQVFRYEQYF.

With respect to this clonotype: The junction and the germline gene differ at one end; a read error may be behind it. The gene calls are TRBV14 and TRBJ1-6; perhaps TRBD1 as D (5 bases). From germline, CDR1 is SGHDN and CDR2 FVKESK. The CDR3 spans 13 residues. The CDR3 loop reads CASGQGGGNTLHF. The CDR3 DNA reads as TGTGCCAGCGGCCAAGGTGGGGGGAACACCCTCCACTTT.

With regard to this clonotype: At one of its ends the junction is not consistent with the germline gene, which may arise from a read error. This CDR3 reads CASSEGLQSEAFF. DNA of the CDR3: TGTGCCAGCAGCGAGGGGCTTCAGTCTGAAGCCTTCTTT. The chain couples TRBV11-2 to TRBJ1-1; possibly TRBD1 for D (5 bases). This CDR3 has 13 residues. Germline values: CDR1 SGHAT, CDR2 FQNNGV. The entire variable domain, with the rest obtained from reference TRBV11-2 and TRBJ1-1, is as follows: EAGVAQSPRYKIIEKRQSVAFWCNPISGHATLYWYQQILGQGPKLLIQFQNNGVVDDSQLPKDRFSAERLKGVDSTLKIQPAKLEDSAVYLCASSEGLQSEAFFGQGTRLTVV.

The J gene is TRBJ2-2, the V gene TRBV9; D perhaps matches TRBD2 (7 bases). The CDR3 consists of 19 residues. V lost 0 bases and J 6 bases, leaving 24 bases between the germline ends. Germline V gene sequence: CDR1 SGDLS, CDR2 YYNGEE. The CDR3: CASSVGEGGTSVGSGELFF. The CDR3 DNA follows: TGTGCCAGCAGCGTAGGCGAGGGGGGGACCTCGGTTGGCTCCGGGGAGCTGTTTTTT. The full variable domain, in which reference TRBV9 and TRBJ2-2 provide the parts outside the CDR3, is DSGVTQTPKHLITATGQRVTLRCSPRSGDLSVYWYQQSLDQGLQFLIQYYNGEERAKGNILERFSAQQFPDLHSELNLSSLELGDSALYFCASSVGEGGTSVGSGELFFGEGSRLTVL.

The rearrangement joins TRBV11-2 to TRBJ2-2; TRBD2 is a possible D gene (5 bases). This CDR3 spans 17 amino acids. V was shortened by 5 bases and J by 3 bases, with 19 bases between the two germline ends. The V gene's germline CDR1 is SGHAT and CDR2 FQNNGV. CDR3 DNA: TGTGCCAGCAGCCTAGTGCGGGTCCCTTGGGACACCGGGGAGCTGTTTTTT. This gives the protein CASSLVRVPWDTGELFF.